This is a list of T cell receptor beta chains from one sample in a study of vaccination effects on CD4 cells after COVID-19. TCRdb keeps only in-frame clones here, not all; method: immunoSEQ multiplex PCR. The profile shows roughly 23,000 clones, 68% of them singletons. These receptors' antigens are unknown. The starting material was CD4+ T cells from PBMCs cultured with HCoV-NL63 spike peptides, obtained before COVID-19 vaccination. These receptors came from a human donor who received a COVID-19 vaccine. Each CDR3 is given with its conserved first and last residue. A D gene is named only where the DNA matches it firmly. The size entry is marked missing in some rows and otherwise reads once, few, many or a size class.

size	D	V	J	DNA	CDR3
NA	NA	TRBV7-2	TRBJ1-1	TGTGCCAGCAGCTTAGTAGGAGGAGCTGAAGCTTTCTTT	CASSLVGGAEAFF
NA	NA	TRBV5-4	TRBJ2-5	TGTGCCAGCAGACAGAACCTAGCGAACCAAGAGACCCAGTACTTC	CASRQNLANQETQYF
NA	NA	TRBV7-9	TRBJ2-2	TGTGCCAGCAGCACCTCAGCAGGCGGGGAGCTGTTTTTT	CASSTSAGGELFF
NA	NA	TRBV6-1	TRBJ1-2	TGTGCCAGCAGTGAAGTACCGGGGAGGTCCACCTTC	CASSEVPGRSTF
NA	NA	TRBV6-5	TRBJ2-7	TGTGCCAGGGGGGAGACGGGGGAGCAGTACTTC	CARGETGEQYF
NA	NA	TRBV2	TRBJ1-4	TGTGCCAGCAGTGTTAGCGGGGGAGGGACTAATGAAAAACTGTTTTTT	CASSVSGGGTNEKLFF
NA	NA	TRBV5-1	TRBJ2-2	TGCGCCAGCAGCTTAGGATGGGGAGGGGGCCGAGCGGACACCGGGGAGCTGTTTTTT	CASSLGWGGGRADTGELFF
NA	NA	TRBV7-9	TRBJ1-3	TGTGCCAGCAGCTTAGGACAGTCTGCAAACACCATATATTTT	CASSLGQSANTIYF
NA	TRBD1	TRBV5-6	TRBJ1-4	TGTGCCAGCAGCCAAAGGGACAGGGGGTTCGGTAATGAAAAACTGTTTTTT	CASSQRDRGFGNEKLFF
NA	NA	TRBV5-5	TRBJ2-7	TGTGCCAGCAGCTTTACAGGAACCTACGAGCAGTACTTC	CASSFTGTYEQYF
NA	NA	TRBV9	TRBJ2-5	TGTGCCAGCAGCCCCCACGGTGGGTACGCAGAGACCCAGTACTTC	CASSPHGGYAETQYF
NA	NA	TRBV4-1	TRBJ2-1	TGCGCCAGCAGCCAAGAATCGGACTTGGGTGAGCAGTTCTTC	CASSQESDLGEQFF
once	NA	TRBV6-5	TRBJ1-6	TGTGCCAGCAGTTTTGGACGGGGTTCACCCCTCCACTTT	CASSFGRGSPLHF
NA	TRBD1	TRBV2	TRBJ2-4	TGTGCCAGCAAAAAGACAGGGTTGGACATTCAGTACTTC	CASKKTGLDIQYF
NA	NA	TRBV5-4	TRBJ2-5	TGTGCCAGCAGGGGGTATGGCGGTCTCCAAGAGACCCAGTACTTC	CASRGYGGLQETQYF
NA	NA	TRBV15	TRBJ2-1	TGTGCCACCAGCAGAGAGAGTAGCGGATTCTCCTACAATGAGCAGTTCTTC	CATSRESSGFSYNEQFF
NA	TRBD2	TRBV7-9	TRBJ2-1	TGTGCCAGCAGCTTAACTAGCGGGAGAGGGAATGAGCAGTTCTTC	CASSLTSGRGNEQFF
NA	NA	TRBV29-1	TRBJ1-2	TGCAGCGTTGTCTTCTCCTACTATGGCTACACCTTC	CSVVFSYYGYTF
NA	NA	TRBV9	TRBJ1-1	TGTGCCAGCAGCCCCGGGCCCAGGGGCTCTGAAGCTTTCTTT	CASSPGPRGSEAFF
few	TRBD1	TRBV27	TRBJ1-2	TGTGCCAGCACTTCCGGGACAGGGGAATATGGCTACACCTTC	CASTSGTGEYGYTF
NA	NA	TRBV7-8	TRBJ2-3	TGTGCCAGCAGCTTCAGACTAGATGGCACAGATACGCAGTATTTT	CASSFRLDGTDTQYF
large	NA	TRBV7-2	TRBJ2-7	TGTGCCAGCAGCTTAGGCCCTTCCGGGAGGCAGTACTTC	CASSLGPSGRQYF
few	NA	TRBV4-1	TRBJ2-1	TGCGCCAGCAGCCAATTTTTGGCGGGGAGTTACAATGAGCAGTTCTTC	CASSQFLAGSYNEQFF
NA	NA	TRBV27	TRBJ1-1	TGTGCCAGCAGTCCCGGGGGAGGGGTAAGGACTGAAGCTTTCTTT	CASSPGGGVRTEAFF
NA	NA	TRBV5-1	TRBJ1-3	TGCGCCAGCAGCTTGGGACACTCTGGAAACACCATATATTTT	CASSLGHSGNTIYF
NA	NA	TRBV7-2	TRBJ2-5	TGTGCCAGCAGCTCAGGGTGGGTCGGAGAGACCCAGTACTTC	CASSSGWVGETQYF
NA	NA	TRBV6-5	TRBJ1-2	TGTGCCAGCAGTCCCAGAAGGGAAATTAACTATGGCTACACCTTC	CASSPRREINYGYTF
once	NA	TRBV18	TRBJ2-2	TGTGCCAGCTCAAGAAGGGTCTCCGGGGAGCTGTTTTTT	CASSRRVSGELFF
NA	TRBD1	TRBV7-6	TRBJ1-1	TGTGCCAGCAGCTTCCTGACCGGGACAGTGAACACTGAAGCTTTCTTT	CASSFLTGTVNTEAFF
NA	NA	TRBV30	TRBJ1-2	TGTGCCTGGAACTGGGGGATGACCTCTAACTATGGCTACACCTTC	CAWNWGMTSNYGYTF
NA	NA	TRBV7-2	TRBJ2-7	TGTGCCAGCAGCTTAATTAGCGGCCTGTCCTACGAGCAGTACTTC	CASSLISGLSYEQYF
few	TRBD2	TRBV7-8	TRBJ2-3	TGTGCCAGCAGCTTAGTTGTGACTAGCGGGGCGAGCACAGATACGCAGTATTTT	CASSLVVTSGASTDTQYF
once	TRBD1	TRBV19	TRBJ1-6	TGTGCCAGTAGTGATCAGACAGGGGGCCTCGTAAATTCACCCCTCCACTTT	CASSDQTGGLVNSPLHF
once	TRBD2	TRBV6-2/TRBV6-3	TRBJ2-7	TGTGCCAGCAGTGCACACAAACTAGCGGCCCCCTACGAGCAGTACTTC	CASSAHKLAAPYEQYF
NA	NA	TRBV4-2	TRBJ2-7	TGTGCCAGCAGCCAAGACATAGCGCCGTCCTACGAGCAGTACTTC	CASSQDIAPSYEQYF
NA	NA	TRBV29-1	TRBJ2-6	TGCAGCGTTGAAGAATCTGCGGGAACGGGTGGCTCTGGGGCCAACGTCCTGACTTTC	CSVEESAGTGGSGANVLTF
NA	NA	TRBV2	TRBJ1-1	TGTGCCAGCAGTGAAGCCATGAACACTGAAGCTTTCTTT	CASSEAMNTEAFF
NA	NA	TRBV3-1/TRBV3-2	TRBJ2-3	TGTGCCAGCAGGCCTCATGGCACAGATACGCAGTATTTT	CASRPHGTDTQYF
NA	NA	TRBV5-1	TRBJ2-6	TGCGCCAGCAGCTTGTCGACGGTCCCTGGGGCCAACGTCCTGACTTTC	CASSLSTVPGANVLTF
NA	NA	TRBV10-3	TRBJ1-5	TGTGCCATCAGTGAATACTTGGACACCGATAGCAATCAGCCCCAGCATTTT	CAISEYLDTDSNQPQHF
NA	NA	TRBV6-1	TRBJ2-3	TGTGCCAGCAGTGACGGGAGCGGCACAGATACGCAGTATTTT	CASSDGSGTDTQYF
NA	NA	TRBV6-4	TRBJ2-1	TGTGCCAGCAGTGACACTTCGGGGGTAGGCTACAATGAGCAGTTCTTC	CASSDTSGVGYNEQFF
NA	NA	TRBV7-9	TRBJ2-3	TGTGCCAGCAGCTTACGATCAGTGACCACAGATACGCAGTATTTT	CASSLRSVTTDTQYF
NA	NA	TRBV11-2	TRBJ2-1	TGTGCCAGCAGCCCCCGACAGGCCGGAGACAATGAGCAGTTCTTC	CASSPRQAGDNEQFF
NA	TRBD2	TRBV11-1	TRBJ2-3	TGTGCCAGCAGCTTAGGACTAGCGGGGATCACAGATACGCAGTATTTT	CASSLGLAGITDTQYF
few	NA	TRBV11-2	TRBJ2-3	TGTGCCAGCAGCTTAGGGGCAGGAGGGAGCACAGATACGCAGTATTTT	CASSLGAGGSTDTQYF
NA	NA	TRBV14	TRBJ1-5	TGTGCCAGCAGCCATGTTAGCAATCAGCCCCAGCATTTT	CASSHVSNQPQHF
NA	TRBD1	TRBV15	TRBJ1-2	TGTGCCACCAGCGGTCGAGACAGGGAAAACTATGGCTACACCTTC	CATSGRDRENYGYTF
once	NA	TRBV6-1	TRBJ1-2	TGTGCCAGCAGTGTCTCAGCGGGGGGGGCGAACTATGGCTACACCTTC	CASSVSAGGANYGYTF
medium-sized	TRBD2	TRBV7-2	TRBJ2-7	TGTGCCAGCAGCTATAGCGGGAGGGCCCACGAGCAGTACTTC	CASSYSGRAHEQYF
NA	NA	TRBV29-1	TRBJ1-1	TGCAGCGCAGTCCGGGATAGCGATGAAGCTTTCTTT	CSAVRDSDEAFF
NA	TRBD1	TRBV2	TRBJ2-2	TGTGCCAGCGAAGGACAGGGAACCGGGGAGCTGTTTTTT	CASEGQGTGELFF
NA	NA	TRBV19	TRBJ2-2	TGTGCCAGTAGCATACAGAGCACGAACACCGGGGAGCTGTTTTTT	CASSIQSTNTGELFF
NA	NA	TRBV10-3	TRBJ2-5	TGTGCCATCAGTGAGTCGATCGGTGCAGGCCAAGAGACCCAGTACTTC	CAISESIGAGQETQYF
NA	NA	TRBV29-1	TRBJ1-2	TGCAGCGCTAGTGGACACAGGGATGGCTACACCTTC	CSASGHRDGYTF
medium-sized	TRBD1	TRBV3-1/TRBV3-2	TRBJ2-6	TGTGCCAGCAGCCTCCCGAGACAGGGGTCCGGGGCCAACGTCCTGACTTTC	CASSLPRQGSGANVLTF
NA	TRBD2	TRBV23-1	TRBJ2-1	TGCGCCAGCAGTCAATACTCGCGGGAGGGCCTATGTGATGAGCAGTTCTTC	CASSQYSREGLCDEQFF